The rows below give T cell receptor beta chains drawn from one sample of a study of T-cell memory formation after mild COVID-19. TCRdb ran MiXCR on the 5' RACE reads and lists one entry per CDR3 protein. The sample contains approximately 430,000 distinct CDR3 sequences, under 25% of which appear only once. The material sequenced was PBMCs or a T cell subset sorted from them (not recorded which). These TCRs come from an adult woman who had mild COVID-19 (a few samples of this study predate the infection). Cell type and time point are not known. The CDR3 runs from the conserved cysteine through the conserved F or W. D genes are given only for firm matches. A row's size may be missing; if present it is once, few, many or a size class.

TGCGCCAGCAGCCAAGAGTCCGGACAGGGGAAAGAGACCCAGTACTTC,CASSQESGQGKETQYF,TRBJ2-5,TRBV4-1,TRBD1,NA
TGCAGTGCTAACATCCGGGACGGAGGATTCTATGGCTACACCTTC,CSANIRDGGFYGYTF,TRBJ1-2,TRBV20-1,NA,NA
TGCAGTGCTAGGGGGGACAGGGGACTACGGGTAGATACGCAGTATTTT,CSARGDRGLRVDTQYF,TRBJ2-3,TRBV20-1,TRBD1,few
TGTGCCAGCAGCGGCCGACAGGGGAATGGGGCCAACGTCCTGACTTTC,CASSGRQGNGANVLTF,TRBJ2-6,TRBV5-5,TRBD1,NA
TGTGCCAGCAGGAGACTGGGGTCCTCCTCCTACAATGAGCAGTTCTTC,CASRRLGSSSYNEQFF,TRBJ2-1,TRBV12-3/TRBV12-4,NA,few
TGCAGTGCGCCCGACAGGGGCGAGAACACTGAAGCTTTCTTT,CSAPDRGENTEAFF,TRBJ1-1,TRBV20-1,TRBD1,NA
TGCAGCGTTGATGTCAGAGCCGAATTTGCGGGAGAAGGGAGCACAGATACGCAGTATTTT,CSVDVRAEFAGEGSTDTQYF,TRBJ2-3,TRBV29-1,TRBD2,NA
TGCAGCACCTCGGGTAACCGAGCCGGGGAGCTGTTTTTT,CSTSGNRAGELFF,TRBJ2-2,TRBV29-1,NA,few
TGTGCCAGCAGTCTCCGGGACTACGGTAACGGGGAGCAGTACTTC,CASSLRDYGNGEQYF,TRBJ2-7,TRBV6-5,TRBD2,many
TGCGCCAGCAGCCAAGATTTGTTGGGGGTCGAGACCCAGTACTTC,CASSQDLLGVETQYF,TRBJ2-5,TRBV4-1,NA,NA
TGCGCCAGCAGCCACCTAGGGACACAGAACACTGAAGCTTTCTTT,CASSHLGTQNTEAFF,TRBJ1-1,TRBV4-1,NA,NA
TGTGCCAGCAGTGTACAGGGAAGGGTCAATGAGCAGTTCTTC,CASSVQGRVNEQFF,TRBJ2-1,TRBV2,NA,few
TGTGCCAGCAGTGCGCTACAGGGGTATGGCAAAAACATTCAGTACTTC,CASSALQGYGKNIQYF,TRBJ2-4,TRBV12-3/TRBV12-4,TRBD1,NA
TGTGCCAGCAGGGAGACCGGGACAGGGTCGGCTGAGCAGTTCTTC,CASRETGTGSAEQFF,TRBJ2-1,TRBV7-3,TRBD1,NA
TGTGCCAGCAGTTTGATGAACAGAGAAAATGGCTACACCTTC,CASSLMNRENGYTF,TRBJ1-2,TRBV12-3/TRBV12-4,NA,NA
TGTGCCAGCAGCCGGGACAGGGGCACAGATACGCAGTATTTT,CASSRDRGTDTQYF,TRBJ2-3,TRBV2,TRBD1,many
TGCGCCAGCAGCCAAGATCCGGAGACTAGCGGGGGGGAAGAGACCCAGTACTTC,CASSQDPETSGGEETQYF,TRBJ2-5,TRBV4-1,TRBD2,few
TGTGCCAGCAGCTTAGGTAGCGGGACCGAAAACATTCAGTACTTC,CASSLGSGTENIQYF,TRBJ2-4,TRBV7-6,TRBD2,many
TGCGCCAGCAGCCAAGATGGGATAGGATTACTCGGTGAGCAGTACTTC,CASSQDGIGLLGEQYF,TRBJ2-7,TRBV4-3,NA,few
TGTGCCAGCTCTCTTAAGGCGCTTGGCACTCTTGAGCAGTTCTTC,CASSLKALGTLEQFF,TRBJ2-1,TRBV18,NA,few
TGTGCCAGCAGCTTGAGCGGACTAGCGGGGGGGCAGACAAATGAGCAGTTCTTC,CASSLSGLAGGQTNEQFF,TRBJ2-1,TRBV5-4,TRBD2,NA
TGTGCCAGCTCACCACCGAGGGACACGGGAGATACGCAGTATTTT,CASSPPRDTGDTQYF,TRBJ2-3,TRBV18,NA,NA
TGTGCCAGCAGTTATGGGGACCGACAGCCCCAGCATTTT,CASSYGDRQPQHF,TRBJ1-5,TRBV6-5,NA,few
TGTGCCAGCTCAACCGGGACAGGGGCCCGAAACACCGGGGAGCTGTTTTTT,CASSTGTGARNTGELFF,TRBJ2-2,TRBV18,TRBD1,few
TGTGCCAGCAAAGAGGGGAACTATGGCTACACCTTC,CASKEGNYGYTF,TRBJ1-2,TRBV2,NA,few
TGTGCCAGCAGCCAAGACTCCGTGTTGGACTACGAGCAGTACTTC,CASSQDSVLDYEQYF,TRBJ2-7,TRBV4-2,NA,once
TGCAGTGCTAGAGATATAAGGGGTCGAAACATTCAGTACTTC,CSARDIRGRNIQYF,TRBJ2-4,TRBV20-1,NA,many
TGTGCCAGTAGTATGGGCGGGGACTACAATGAGCAGTTCTTC,CASSMGGDYNEQFF,TRBJ2-1,TRBV19,NA,many
TGTGCCAGCAGTCCGCTGCAGGGGCTCTCTGGGGCCAACGTCCTGACTTTC,CASSPLQGLSGANVLTF,TRBJ2-6,TRBV6-5,NA,NA
TGTGCCAGCAGTACTACGAACACTGAAGCTTTCTTT,CASSTTNTEAFF,TRBJ1-1,TRBV25-1,NA,NA
TGTGCCAGCAGTCAAGGGATCGGGGCCTCCCAAGAGACCCAGTACTTC,CASSQGIGASQETQYF,TRBJ2-5,TRBV27,NA,few
TGTGCCAGCTCACCAGTGGGACTAAGTCTCCGGGAAGCTTTCTTT,CASSPVGLSLREAFF,TRBJ1-1,TRBV18,NA,few
TGCGCCAGCACCCAAGCAGGGGACAAGGAGCAGTTCTTC,CASTQAGDKEQFF,TRBJ2-1,TRBV4-3,NA,few
TGCGCCAGCAGCCCATACGGGGGGGCCGGAGAGACCCAGTACTTC,CASSPYGGAGETQYF,TRBJ2-5,TRBV5-1,TRBD2,NA
TGTGCCAGCAGCCAAGGTCCGGGAGGCTCCTCCTACAATGAGCAGTTCTTC,CASSQGPGGSSYNEQFF,TRBJ2-1,TRBV14,TRBD2,NA
TGCGCCAGCAGCCAAGATTGGAGAGACAATGAGCAGTTCTTC,CASSQDWRDNEQFF,TRBJ2-1,TRBV4-3,NA,NA
TGTGCCAGCAGTCCCCGGGACGGCTTAGGAGTGCAGTTCTTC,CASSPRDGLGVQFF,TRBJ2-1,TRBV6-6,NA,few
TGTGCCAGCAGCTTACTTGCCTCCGGGCGGGTCACTGAAGCTTTCTTT,CASSLLASGRVTEAFF,TRBJ1-1,TRBV5-6,NA,NA
TGCGCCAGCAGCCTCTGGGGAGCGACCAGCTCCTACAATGAGCAGTTCTTC,CASSLWGATSSYNEQFF,TRBJ2-1,TRBV5-1,NA,NA
TGCGCCAGCAGCTTGATGACGACAGGGTCAGATACGCAGTATTTT,CASSLMTTGSDTQYF,TRBJ2-3,TRBV5-1,TRBD1,few
TGTGCCAGCAGCTTAGTTAGTTCCCGGGACAGAGGCTCCTACGAGCAGTACTTC,CASSLVSSRDRGSYEQYF,TRBJ2-7,TRBV7-9,TRBD1,few
TGTGCCAGCAGCTGGACTAGCGGGAGGGTCGGGAATGAGCAGTTCTTC,CASSWTSGRVGNEQFF,TRBJ2-1,TRBV14,TRBD2,NA
TGTGCCAGCACTTGGGGACTAGCGGGAGGCTACGAGCAGTACTTC,CASTWGLAGGYEQYF,TRBJ2-7,TRBV27,TRBD2,NA
TGTGCCAGCTCACCGAAGACAGCAGCGAACATTCAGTACTTC,CASSPKTAANIQYF,TRBJ2-4,TRBV18,NA,NA
TGTGCCAGTCTACTAGCCCATGGCTACACCTTC,CASLLAHGYTF,TRBJ1-2,TRBV7-9,NA,NA
TGTGCCAGCAAGCGGGAGAGCACAGATACGCAGTATTTT,CASKRESTDTQYF,TRBJ2-3,TRBV6-2/TRBV6-3,TRBD2,few
TGCGCCAGCAGCTGGGGGGGACAGAACACTGAAGCTTTCTTT,CASSWGGQNTEAFF,TRBJ1-1,TRBV5-1,NA,NA
TGTGCCAGCAGCTTAGTGAAGAATGGGGATGTTGGGGCCAACGTCCTGACTTTC,CASSLVKNGDVGANVLTF,TRBJ2-6,TRBV7-9,NA,NA
TGCAGCGTTTGGGGACAGGGTGACTATGGCTACACCTTC,CSVWGQGDYGYTF,TRBJ1-2,TRBV29-1,TRBD1,few
TGTGCCACCAGCTCGGACAAGGGGGGCTATGGCTACACCTTC,CATSSDKGGYGYTF,TRBJ1-2,TRBV15,NA,NA
TGTGCCAGCAGCGTAGTGTCTAGCGGAGACTTCACAGATACGCAGTATTTT,CASSVVSSGDFTDTQYF,TRBJ2-3,TRBV9,TRBD2,few
TGTGCCAGCAGTGTAGGGTGGGGGAGCTCCTACAATGAGCAGTTCTTC,CASSVGWGSSYNEQFF,TRBJ2-1,TRBV2,NA,NA
TGTGCCAGCAGCTACACCGGACTGGAGACCCAGTACTTC,CASSYTGLETQYF,TRBJ2-5,TRBV7-8,NA,NA